These 9 T cell receptor beta chains share one sample of origin, sequenced in a study of cytomegalovirus exposure and HLA in healthy donors. The PCR contained 60 Vbeta and 13 Jbeta primers. Produced via immunoSEQ multiplex PCR; TCRdb's table is partial and in-frame only. The data show around 150,000 clones, about 81% seen once. Sequences were obtained from PBMCs. The receptors derive from a woman between 45 and 60 years old in good health and CMV-seropositive.

V gene TRBV6-5 combines with J gene TRBJ2-7, with D maybe TRBD1 (6 bases). Trimming removed 6 bases at V and 0 bases at J, with 12 bases between. This CDR3 spans 14 amino acids. The germline gives CDR1 MNHEY, CDR2 SVGAGI. The CDR3 DNA is TGTGCCAGCAGACAGGGCCTGAGCTCCTACGAGCAGTACTTC. Amino acid sequence: CASRQGLSSYEQYF.

This clone was seen a single time. The chain carries TRBV19 and TRBJ2-5; 7 bases are shared with TRBD1. V shed 9 bases and J 4 bases; nucleotides not matched to a gene: 14. The CDR3 has 15 residues. The germline V gene encodes CDR1 LNHDA and CDR2 SQIVND (reference sequence). In DNA form, the CDR3 reads TGTGCCAGCCTCGACAGGGCGGGCCGCCTAGAGACCCAGTACTTC. As protein: CASLDRAGRLETQYF.

The chain links TRBV28 to TRBJ1-4; D ambiguous. CDR3 length equals 15 residues. Trimming removed 2 bases from V and 5 bases from J, with 12 bases in between. Per the germline V gene, CDR1 is MDHEN and CDR2 is SYDVKM. The CDR3: CASSLVGRRNEKLFF. In nucleotides, the CDR3 is TGTGCCAGCAGTTTAGTCGGTCGGAGAAATGAAAAACTGTTTTTT. The full variable domain, completed using reference TRBV28 and TRBJ1-4, is DVKVTQSSRYLVKRTGEKVFLECVQDMDHENMFWYRQDPGLGLRLIYFSYDVKMKEKGDIPEGYSVSREKKERFSLILESASTNQTSMYLCASSLVGRRNEKLFFGSGTQLSVL.

In this sample, this clone turned up a few times. The J gene is TRBJ1-2, the V gene TRBV28, with D uncertain. V shed 4 bases and J shed 2 bases, with 14 bases lying between them. Germline CDR1 and CDR2: MDHEN and SYDVKM. The CDR3 contains 15 residues. The CDR3 nucleotides read TGTGCCAGCAGTTCCCCCCCGACAAGAAACTATGGCTACACCTTC. Its protein product is CASSSPPTRNYGYTF.

V gene TRBV2 combines with J gene TRBJ2-5, with 7 bases that match TRBD2. The germline V gene encodes CDR1 SNHLY and CDR2 FYNNEI. V dropped 7 bases and J dropped 4; count of bases not matched to a gene: 6. This CDR3 region has 13 residues. The CDR3 loop reads CASKTSLRETQYF. The CDR3, as DNA: TGTGCCAGCAAGACTAGCTTACGAGAGACCCAGTACTTC.

Written as DNA, the CDR3 is TGCGCCAGCAGTGAGAAGGGGGCTAGGGGCAATGAGCAGTTCTTC. Protein sequence: CASSEKGARGNEQFF. This sequence joins TRBV10-1 and TRBJ2-1; 7 bases align to TRBD1. CDR1 WNHNN and CDR2 SYGVQD come from the germline V gene (reference sequence). This CDR3 has 15 residues. V lost 2 bases to trimming and J lost 6 bases; unmatched junction nucleotides: 7.

CDR3 nucleotides: TGCGCCAGCAGCTTGGCCCCTGGCACCTCCTACGAGCAGTACTTC. This gives the protein CASSLAPGTSYEQYF. The rearrangement uses TRBV5-1 and TRBJ2-7; D is uncertain. The V end lost 0 bases, the J end lost 0 bases, and 10 bases lay between the germline ends. CDR1 is SGHRS, CDR2 YFSETQ, per germline. This CDR3 spans 15 amino acids.

The V gene is TRBV20-1, the J gene TRBJ1-1; D remains unclear. The CDR3 has 11 amino acids. CDR1 DFQATT and CDR2 SNEGSKA come from the germline V gene (reference sequence). V gave up 6 bases and J gave up 7 bases, with 12 bases separating them. The CDR3: CSAYTGGEAFF. The CDR3 DNA reads TGCAGTGCCTACACCGGCGGTGAAGCTTTCTTT.

V is TRBV6-6 and J is TRBJ1-1; D remains ambiguous. The CDR3 runs 11 residues. Germline CDR1 is MNHNY and CDR2 is SVGAGI (reference sequence). V gave up 5 bases and J gave up 7 bases, with 8 bases separating them. In DNA, the CDR3 is TGTGCCAGCAGTCTAATTAGTGAAGCTTTCTTT. Translated, it gives CASSLISEAFF.